A single sample gave rise to the 22 T cell receptor beta chains below, sequenced in a study of shared clonotypes between healthy human individuals. The data were produced by immunoSEQ multiplex PCR, yet TCRdb's version contains in-frame clones alone and is incomplete. The data hold hundreds of thousands of clones, with around 75% observed a single time. Sequenced input: PBMCs. All receptors derive from a woman aged 40-49 years in good health. Some clones in this sample may be carry-over from other donors' samples.

Comments on this clone: This sample also contains other DNA sequences that code for the same CDR3. This rearrangement joins TRBV9 to TRBJ1-2; D ambiguous. V lost 0 bases and J lost 3, with 12 bases in between. Germline values: CDR1 SGDLS, CDR2 YYNGEE. The CDR3 runs to 15 residues. CDR3 sequence: CASSVGEGAHYGYTF. In nucleotides, the CDR3 is TGTGCCAGCAGCGTAGGGGAAGGCGCCCACTATGGCTACACCTTC.

This chain uses TRBV7-6 with TRBJ2-5; D gene uncertain. Germline-derived CDR1 and CDR2 are SGHVS and FNYEAQ. This CDR3 comprises 13 residues. V was trimmed by 1 base and J by 2 bases, leaving 5 bases between them. The CDR3 loop is CASSLDRQETQYF. DNA of the CDR3: TGTGCCAGCAGCTTAGACAGACAAGAGACCCAGTACTTC.

The genes are TRBV10-3 and TRBJ2-7; 9 bases match TRBD2. Germline loops: CDR1 ENHRY, CDR2 SYGVKD. The CDR3 is 14 residues long. After removal of 4 bases from V and 5 bases from J, the junction contained 6 bases not matched to a gene. The CDR3 DNA sequence: TGTGCCATCAGTGTTGCTAGCGGGAACCACGAGCAGTACTTC. Its protein is CAISVASGNHEQYF.

The V gene is TRBV28, the J gene TRBJ1-5, with D unresolved. The CDR3 loop spans 14 amino acids. The germline CDR1 and CDR2 sequences are MDHEN and SYDVKM. Trimming shortened V by 8 bases and J by 6 bases, and 17 bases separated the two germline ends. In nucleotides, the CDR3 is TGTGCCAGCTGGACCGCGGGCTCCGGTCAGCCCCAGCATTTT. Translation gives CASWTAGSGQPQHF.

This sequence joins TRBV7-8 and TRBJ2-4; D is ambiguous. The V gene's germline CDR1 is SGHVS and CDR2 FQNEAQ. V was cut by 4 bases and J by 0 bases, with 7 bases left in between. This CDR3 is 14 amino acids long. CDR3 in DNA: TGTGCCAGCAGCTCGTTACTAGCCAAAAACATTCAGTACTTC. Translation gives CASSSLLAKNIQYF.

This clone came up once. In DNA form, the CDR3 reads TGTGCCAGCAGCCTCTCAGGGACAGATAACTATGGCTACACCTTC. It specifies CASSLSGTDNYGYTF. This rearrangement joins TRBV4-2 to TRBJ1-2, with TRBD1 matching over 7 bases. The V gene's germline CDR1 is LGHNA and CDR2 YNFKEQ. V lost 4 bases and J lost 1; bases outside the gene matches: 6. This CDR3 is built from 15 residues.

The chain joins TRBV5-1 to TRBJ2-7; D may be TRBD1 (6 bases). There are 15 residues in the CDR3. The V end lost 7 bases, the J end lost 2 bases, and 19 bases lay between the germline ends. The V gene's germline CDR1 is SGHRS and CDR2 YFSETQ. DNA for the CDR3: TGCGCCAGCGCCCCAGGGGCCCGGGAAACCTACGAGCAGTACTTC. Its protein product is CASAPGARETYEQYF.

This clone was recorded only once. The chain employs TRBV28 and TRBJ2-7, with a tentative D call TRBD1 (5 bases). The germline V gene encodes CDR1 MDHEN and CDR2 SYDVKM. There are 16 residues in the CDR3. V shed 6 bases and J shed 3 bases, with 21 bases lying between them. The CDR3 DNA reads as TGTGCCAGCAGGGGTGGACACCAACCCAGGAACTACGAGCAGTACTTC. It translates to CASRGGHQPRNYEQYF. Full variable domain (outside the CDR3, taken from reference TRBV28 and TRBJ2-7): DVKVTQSSRYLVKRTGEKVFLECVQDMDHENMFWYRQDPGLGLRLIYFSYDVKMKEKGDIPEGYSVSREKKERFSLILESASTNQTSMYLCASRGGHQPRNYEQYFGPGTRLTVT.

The V gene is TRBV7-9, the J gene TRBJ2-3; TRBD2 aligns across 7 bases. The junction had 8 bases not matched to a gene; V was cut back by 5 bases and J by 0 bases. From germline, CDR1 is SEHNR and CDR2 FQNEAQ (reference sequence). This CDR3 contains 16 residues. For the CDR3, the DNA is TGTGCCAGCAGCCCTCCATGGGGGGGGAGCACAGATACGCAGTATTTT. This sequence encodes CASSPPWGGSTDTQYF.

The chain employs TRBV5-1 and TRBJ1-4; D unresolved. V lost 0 bases, J lost 4 bases, and 4 bases lay in between. In germline, CDR1 is SGHRS, CDR2 YFSETQ. This CDR3 spans 13 amino acids. CDR3 sequence reads: CASSLEDNEKLFF. The DNA of the CDR3 is TGCGCCAGCAGCTTGGAAGATAATGAAAAACTGTTTTTT.

The sample holds a few counts of this clone. Here the CDR3 reads CSVSSANYGYTF. The CDR3 bases are TGCAGCGTTTCTTCCGCTAACTATGGCTACACCTTC. The chain employs TRBV29-1 and TRBJ1-2; D is ambiguous. The CDR3 totals 12 residues. The V and J ends lost 5 bases and 0 bases respectively, with 7 bases between them. In germline, CDR1 is SQVTM, CDR2 ANQGSEA.

This chain links TRBV9 with TRBJ2-4; D is possibly TRBD1 (6 bases). The germline gives CDR1 SGDLS, CDR2 YYNGEE. The CDR3 extends over 17 amino acids. V was cut by 4 bases and J by 6 bases, with 23 bases left in between. Written as DNA, the CDR3 is TGTGCCAGCAGCCTCCGGGACAACCCGATGGTGGGAAACATTCAGTACTTC. This translates into CASSLRDNPMVGNIQYF.

The rearrangement joins TRBV21-1 to TRBJ1-2; the tabulated D call, TRBD1, remains unverified against the DNA. TRBV21-1 is described as a pseudogene. CDR3 length equals 15 residues. This CDR3 reads CASSQAGQGNYGYTF. CDR3 bases: TGTGCCAGCAGCCAAGCCGGACAGGGGAACTATGGCTACACCTTC.

The J gene is TRBJ1-5, the V gene TRBV7-2; 7 bases match TRBD1. Germline V gene lookup returns CDR1 SGHTA and CDR2 FQGNSA. J lost 2 bases, V lost 5 bases, and 6 bases had no gene match. The CDR3 totals 15 residues. CDR3 nucleotide sequence: TGTGCCAGCAGCACCCGGACAGGCGGCAATCAGCCCCAGCATTTT. Its protein product is CASSTRTGGNQPQHF.

This clone was observed a few times. The chain carries TRBV9 and TRBJ2-3; TRBD1 aligns across 7 bases. Looked up from germline, CDR1 is SGDLS and CDR2 is YYNGEE. Unmatched junction bases numbered 9, after V lost 2 bases and J lost 6 bases. CDR3 length equals 15 residues. The chain's CDR3 is CASSVEGARGDTQYF. DNA of the CDR3: TGTGCCAGCAGCGTCGAGGGGGCTAGGGGTGATACGCAGTATTTT. The full variable domain, rest sourced from reference TRBV9 and TRBJ2-3, is DSGVTQTPKHLITATGQRVTLRCSPRSGDLSVYWYQQSLDQGLQFLIQYYNGEERAKGNILERFSAQQFPDLHSELNLSSLELGDSALYFCASSVEGARGDTQYFGPGTRLTVL.

The chain employs TRBV10-3 and TRBJ2-5, with 9 positions matching TRBD1. Germline assignment: CDR1 ENHRY and CDR2 SYGVKD. The V and J ends lost 6 bases and 5 bases, in that order; junction bases with no gene match: 10. The CDR3 spans 15 residues. CDR3 in amino acids: CAISLQGAHGETQYF. Here the CDR3 DNA reads TGTGCCATCAGCCTACAGGGGGCGCATGGTGAGACCCAGTACTTC.

This clone appeared a few times. The J gene is TRBJ2-1, the V gene TRBV2; D is ambiguous. There are 13 residues in the CDR3. V lost 7 bases and J lost 4, with 11 bases in between. CDR1 SNHLY and CDR2 FYNNEI come from the germline V gene. For the CDR3, the DNA is TGTGCCAGCAATACTGACGGGTACAATGAGCAGTTCTTC. Amino acids: CASNTDGYNEQFF. Drawing the rest from reference TRBV2 and TRBJ2-1, the complete variable domain is EPEVTQTPSHQVTQMGQEVILRCVPISNHLYFYWYRQILGQKVEFLVSFYNNEISEKSEIFDDQFSVERPDGSNFTLKIRSTKLEDSAMYFCASNTDGYNEQFFGPGTRLTVL.

For this clone: A far larger clone is off by one base, so a read error is likely. V gene TRBV11-2 combines with J gene TRBJ2-3; D is undetermined. V was cut by 1 base and J by 6 bases, with 8 bases left in between. The germline CDR1 and CDR2 sequences are SGHAT and FQNNGV. The CDR3 spans 13 residues. The CDR3 DNA is TGTGCCAGCAGCTTAGGGCGGCAGGATACGCAGTATTTT. This codes for CASSLGRQDTQYF.

This clone occurred once. The gene calls are TRBV7-9 and TRBJ1-2; D remains ambiguous. The CDR3 totals 14 residues. Germline V CDR1 and CDR2: SEHNR, FQNEAQ (reference sequence). Trimming removed 5 bases at V and 1 base at J, with 11 bases between. The CDR3 nucleotides read TGTGCCAGCAGCCCCACTATACTTAACTATGGCTACACCTTC. Translated, it gives CASSPTILNYGYTF. The full variable domain, completed using reference TRBV7-9 and TRBJ1-2, is DTGVSQNPRHKITKRGQNVTFRCDPISEHNRLYWYRQTLGQGPEFLTYFQNEAQLEKSRLLSDRFSAERPKGSFSTLEIQRTEQGDSAMYLCASSPTILNYGYTFGSGTRLTVV.

This chain uses TRBV4-3 with TRBJ2-7, with TRBD1 matching over 10 bases. CDR1 and CDR2 (germline): LGHNA, YSLEER. The length of the CDR3 is 15 residues. The ends lost 1 base at V and 5 bases at J; junction bases unmatched: 5. CDR3 nucleotide sequence: TGCGCCAGCAGCCAAGTCGGGACAGGGGTAGACGAGCAGTACTTC. Translating gives CASSQVGTGVDEQYF.

The V call is TRBV29-1, the J call TRBJ2-5; D is unclear. The closer fit of TRBJ2-7 to the DNA end suggests the J call may be wrong. In germline, CDR1 is SQVTM, CDR2 ANQGSEA. This CDR3 comprises 13 residues. The CDR3: CSVEASGVGEQYF. For the CDR3, the DNA is TGCAGCGTTGAAGCAAGTGGGGTCGGCGAGCAGTACTTC.

This chain uses TRBV19 with TRBJ2-1; unclear D gene. CDR3 length: 14 residues. V lost 1 base and J lost 6, with 10 bases in between. The germline V gene has CDR1 LNHDA and CDR2 SQIVND (reference sequence). This CDR3 reads CASSIVGLSNEQFF. DNA of the CDR3: TGTGCCAGTAGTATAGTTGGGCTAAGCAATGAGCAGTTCTTC.